Sequencing of this T cell receptor beta chain was carried out in a study of T cell responses to AZD1222 COVID-19 vaccine. About the research overall: Some second doses came at about 4 weeks and others at about 12 weeks; these were pooled. General observations from the study: Donors in the cohort were predominantly white British and more often female, and clonal diversity was possibly underestimated. Repertoires were sampled only after the peak T cell response. Reportedly, nearly half of unique spike TCRs recognized epitopes outside B.1.351/B.1.1.7 mutations.

The V end was cut by 5 bases, the J end by 4 bases, with 9 bases between. The length of the CDR3 is 13 residues. CDR1 is SGHNT, CDR2 YENEEA, per germline. Remarks on this clone: What it binds is not known.

TCRdb's table, derived via immunoSEQ multiplex PCR, lists solely in-frame clones and lacks some. The sample lists some 140,000 clones, roughly 84% occurring once. The sequences come from peripheral blood, collected on day 0 of AZD1222 vaccination. The rearrangement links TRBV11-3 to TRBJ1-3; D unresolved. The receptor's source is an adult in good health. The CDR3 reads CASSDSPGNTIYF. The CDR3 nucleotides are TGTGCCAGCAGCGACTCGCCGGGAAACACCATATATTTT.